The 28 T cell receptor beta chains given below trace back to one sample, sequenced in a study of OX40 agonist ivuxolimab in advanced cancers. Repertoires were generated with immunoSEQ multiplex PCR, while TCRdb's copy carries only in-frame clones and drops some. Among 70,000 to 95,000 clones listed, 84% were seen once. The sequences come from CD4+ or CD8+ T cells sorted from blood, collected in a trial of the OX40 agonist ivuxolimab. These TCRs come from an adult with an advanced solid tumor such as melanoma, head and neck, liver or kidney cancer.

CDR3 amino acids: CASSPTGSGYTF. The CDR3 bases are TGTGCCAGCAGTCCCACAGGGAGTGGCTACACCTTC. The V call is TRBV6-5, the J call TRBJ1-2, with D maybe TRBD1 (6 bases). Germline-derived CDR1 and CDR2 are MNHEY and SVGAGI. The V end was cut by 5 bases, the J end by 7 bases, with 11 bases between. The CDR3 extends over 12 amino acids.

This clone was counted between two and nine times. V gene TRBV18 combines with J gene TRBJ1-2, with TRBD1 identical over 7 bases. J gave up 3 bases and V 2 bases, and 12 bases lay outside the gene matches. This CDR3 has 17 residues. CDR1 is KGHSH and CDR2 is LQKENI in the germline V gene. In DNA form, the CDR3 reads TGTGCCAGCTCACCAAATAACTTCAGGGGGGAGGACTATGGCTACACCTTC. As protein: CASSPNNFRGEDYGYTF.

This clone has just a few counts. The rearrangement joins TRBV19 to TRBJ1-2; TRBD1 is a possible D gene (5 bases). V gave up 5 bases and J gave up 7 bases, with 11 bases separating them. The germline V gene has CDR1 LNHDA and CDR2 SQIVND (reference sequence). The CDR3 loop spans 12 amino acids. CDR3 sequence: CASSPRGAGYTF. The CDR3 region has the DNA TGTGCCAGTAGTCCCCGCGGGGCTGGCTACACCTTC.

The chain uses TRBV4-3 and TRBJ2-7; unclear D gene. The length of the CDR3 is 14 residues. V was shortened by 0 bases and J by 4 bases, with 10 bases between the two germline ends. Germline V CDR1 and CDR2: LGHNA, YSLEER. CDR3 residues: CASSQDLSGYEQYF. Written as DNA, the CDR3 is TGCGCCAGCAGCCAAGATCTTTCCGGGTACGAGCAGTACTTC.

The CDR3 reads CASSLDLDQPQHF. The CDR3 DNA sequence: TGTGCCAGCAGCTTAGATCTTGATCAGCCCCAGCATTTT. The chain is built from TRBV11-2 and TRBJ1-5; D is uncertain. Germline CDR1 SGHAT, CDR2 FQNNGV. Trimming pared 0 bases from V and 5 bases from J, leaving 5 bases between. The CDR3 consists of 13 residues.

This clone was detected a few times. The chain couples TRBV19 to TRBJ1-6; no clear D gene. In germline, CDR1 is LNHDA, CDR2 SQIVND (reference sequence). The V gene lost 8 bases and the J gene lost 0 bases, with 8 bases spanning the gap. CDR3 length: 14 amino acids. The CDR3 loop is CASGFSSYNSPLHF. CDR3 nucleotide sequence: TGTGCCAGTGGATTCAGCTCCTATAATTCACCCCTCCACTTT.

V gene TRBV28 combines with J gene TRBJ1-5; 9 bases line up with TRBD1. This CDR3 has 15 amino acids. V trimming: 6 bases; J trimming: 0 bases; junction bases outside the gene matches: 3. The V gene's germline CDR1 is MDHEN and CDR2 SYDVKM. The chain's CDR3 is CASRYRGRSNQPQHF. CDR3 coding DNA: TGTGCCAGCAGGTACAGGGGGCGTAGCAATCAGCCCCAGCATTTT.

The V gene is TRBV7-9, the J gene TRBJ2-7; no clear D. Germline assignment: CDR1 SEHNR and CDR2 FQNEAQ (reference sequence). This CDR3 is 14 amino acids long. The V gene lost 4 bases and the J gene lost 2 bases, with 12 bases spanning the gap. The CDR3 protein is CASSSQEQTYEQYF. The CDR3 bases are TGTGCCAGCAGCTCTCAAGAGCAAACCTACGAGCAGTACTTC.

V usage is TRBV28 and J usage is TRBJ1-2; TRBD1 matches at 9 bases. The junction had 5 bases not matched to a gene; V was cut back by 1 base and J by 14 bases. The CDR3 covers 12 residues. Germline CDR1 and CDR2: MDHEN and SYDVKM. The DNA of the CDR3 is TGTGCCAGCAGTTTATTGCCACAGGGGGCAACCTTC. Protein: CASSLLPQGATF.

The rearrangement uses TRBV27 and TRBJ2-7, with 9 bases fitting TRBD1. Trimming removed 5 bases from V and 2 bases from J; junction bases left unmatched: 13. Germline V gene data show CDR1 as MNHEY and CDR2 as SMNVEV (reference sequence). The CDR3 is made up of 17 amino acids. The DNA for the CDR3 is TGTGCCAGCAGTCCGCCTAATAAGGACAGGGGACCCTACGAGCAGTACGTC. This encodes CASSPPNKDRGPYEQYV.

This clone was recorded at least ten times. V is TRBV10-1 and J is TRBJ1-6; D is uncertain. The CDR3 totals 14 residues. Germline assignment: CDR1 WNHNN and CDR2 SYGVQD (reference sequence). Trimming took off 4 bases at V and 7 bases at J, with 11 bases between the two ends. The CDR3 DNA sequence: TGCGCCAGCAGTGCACAGAGAACCAATTCACCCCTCCACTTT. Translated: CASSAQRTNSPLHF.

The rearrangement links TRBV5-4 to TRBJ1-2; D may be TRBD1 (5 bases). V lost 4 bases to trimming and J lost 4 bases, with 17 bases between them. This CDR3 has 15 residues. Germline-derived CDR1 and CDR2 are SGHNT and YYREEE (reference sequence). DNA for the CDR3: TGTGCCAGCAGCCGGGGGGGAGGGGCGGCCTATGGCTACACCTTC. Protein sequence: CASSRGGGAAYGYTF.

This chain connects TRBV5-4 to TRBJ2-4; TRBD2 matches at 10 bases. V was clipped by 0 bases and J by 5 bases; unmatched bases: 5. This CDR3 comprises 16 residues. Germline CDR1 reads SGHNT; CDR2 reads YYREEE (reference sequence). The CDR3 is CASSLAAGGPQNIQYF. The CDR3 coding sequence is TGTGCCAGCAGCTTGGCAGCGGGAGGGCCGCAAAACATTCAGTACTTC.

The chain links TRBV28 to TRBJ1-2; possibly TRBD1 for D (6 bases). The CDR3 totals 15 residues. Germline V gene lookup returns CDR1 MDHEN and CDR2 SYDVKM. V was shortened by 5 bases and J by 9 bases, with 22 bases between the two germline ends. CDR3 amino acids: CASSLTGGEHSRYTF. The CDR3 DNA is TGTGCCAGCAGTCTGACCGGGGGCGAGCATTCTCGCTACACCTTC.

The chain joins TRBV5-4 to TRBJ1-4; 7 positions agree with TRBD1. Trimming at V came to 4 bases and at J to 5 bases, leaving 2 bases not matched to a gene. The germline V gene has CDR1 SGHNT and CDR2 YYREEE (reference sequence). The CDR3 is 13 amino acids. CDR3 nucleotide sequence: TGTGCCAGCAGCCCGGGACAGAATGAAAAACTGTTTTTT. Protein sequence: CASSPGQNEKLFF.

As to this clone: This same CDR3 is encoded by further DNA sequences in the sample. The chain employs TRBV29-1 and TRBJ2-5; D might be TRBD1 or TRBD2, each matching 5 bases. CDR1 is SQVTM, CDR2 ANQGSEA, per germline. Trimming shortened V by 3 bases and J by 1 base, and 15 bases separated the two germline ends. The CDR3 is 15 residues long. As DNA, the CDR3 is TGCAGCGTTGATCCCGGGACCGACCCCCAAGAGACCCAGTACTTC. Its translation: CSVDPGTDPQETQYF.

The CDR3, as DNA: TGTGCCTGGACACGGTTCTCCTACGAGCAGTACTTC. As protein: CAWTRFSYEQYF. This chain links TRBV30 with TRBJ2-7, with D unclear. There are 12 residues in the CDR3. Trimming cost V 4 bases and J 0 bases, with 7 bases left between them. CDR1 and CDR2 (germline): GTSNPN, SVGIG (reference sequence).

The chain employs TRBV15 and TRBJ2-1, with 10 positions matching TRBD2. Germline V lookup: CDR1 LNHNV, CDR2 YYDKDF (reference sequence). V trimming: 2 bases; J trimming: 5 bases; junction bases outside the gene matches: 15. The CDR3 covers 19 residues. The CDR3 here is CATSRKQGFSGGPDNEQFF. In DNA form, the CDR3 reads TGTGCCACCAGCAGAAAACAGGGATTTAGCGGGGGGCCTGACAATGAGCAGTTCTTC. Together with reference TRBV15 and TRBJ2-1, the CDR3 gives the full variable domain: DAMVIQNPRYQVTQFGKPVTLSCSQTLNHNVMYWYQQKSSQAPKLLFHYYDKDFNNEADTPDNFQSRRPNTSFCFLDIRSPGLGDTAMYLCATSRKQGFSGGPDNEQFFGPGTRLTVL.

The CDR3, as DNA: TGTGCCATCAGTGAGTCGGAGTTCACCGGGGAGCTGTTTTTT. The encoded protein is CAISESEFTGELFF. This chain connects TRBV10-3 to TRBJ2-2; D uncertain. The CDR3 sequence is 14 residues long. Germline assignment: CDR1 ENHRY and CDR2 SYGVKD. V dropped 0 bases and J dropped 4 bases, with 6 bases sitting between them.

V gene TRBV6-5 combines with J gene TRBJ1-1; tentative D call: TRBD1 (5 bases). Trimming removed 6 bases from V and 4 bases from J, with 18 bases in between. The CDR3 consists of 15 residues. Germline V gene lookup returns CDR1 MNHEY and CDR2 SVGAGI. CDR3 sequence: CASREYRGATTEAFF. The CDR3 DNA reads TGTGCCAGCAGAGAATACCGTGGGGCCACCACTGAAGCTTTCTTT.

This chain links TRBV7-9 with TRBJ2-7; maybe TRBD2 (7 bases). The germline V gene has CDR1 SEHNR and CDR2 FQNEAQ (reference sequence). V was trimmed by 1 base and J by 6 bases, leaving 13 bases between them. The CDR3 covers 14 residues. This chain's CDR3 is CASSLDQGRGEQYF. Written as DNA, the CDR3 is TGTGCCAGCAGCTTAGATCAGGGGAGGGGCGAGCAGTACTTC.

The chain is built from TRBV13 and TRBJ2-1; D is possibly TRBD1 or TRBD2 (5 bases each). In germline, CDR1 is PRHDT, CDR2 FYEKMQ (reference sequence). Trimming took 3 bases from V and 0 from J, leaving 9 bases between them. The CDR3 has 15 residues. CDR3 sequence reads: CASSFGTVSYNEQFF. The CDR3 DNA reads as TGTGCCAGCAGCTTCGGGACGGTCTCCTACAATGAGCAGTTCTTC.

Only a few counts were recorded for this clone. This chain links TRBV4-3 with TRBJ1-5; perhaps TRBD1 as D (6 bases). The CDR3 runs 17 residues. The ends were cut back, 0 bases at V and 1 base at J, with 13 bases in the middle. Per the germline V gene, CDR1 is LGHNA and CDR2 is YSLEER. The CDR3 coding sequence is TGCGCCAGCAGCCAAGAGGGGGGCAGAGGAAGCAATCAGCCCCAGCATTTT. It specifies CASSQEGGRGSNQPQHF.

The J gene is TRBJ2-1, the V gene TRBV4-1; 9 nucleotides line up with TRBD1. V was clipped by 1 base and J by 9 bases; unmatched bases: 10. CDR1 is MGHRA, CDR2 YSYEKL, per germline. The CDR3 runs 16 residues. The CDR3 reads CASSQGPGQGGGEQFF. The CDR3 DNA reads as TGCGCCAGCAGCCAAGGTCCGGGACAGGGTGGAGGTGAGCAGTTCTTC.

The V and J genes are TRBV6-5 and TRBJ1-2, with 11 bases matching TRBD1. With 5 bases clipped from V and 4 bases from J, the junction kept 3 bases outside the gene matches. Germline lookup yields CDR1 MNHEY and CDR2 SVGAGI. The CDR3 has 14 amino acids. CDR3 sequence (DNA): TGTGCCAGCAGTCGGACAGGGGGCGCCTATGGCTACACCTTC. This codes for CASSRTGGAYGYTF.

V and J are TRBV19 and TRBJ2-3, with D hard to call. Germline CDR1 LNHDA, CDR2 SQIVND (reference sequence). The CDR3 has 14 amino acids. The V and J ends lost 6 bases and 0 bases respectively, with 10 bases between them. The CDR3 sequence is CASSPSISTDTQYF. CDR3 nucleotides: TGTGCCAGTAGCCCCTCGATCAGCACAGATACGCAGTATTTT.

The chain is built from TRBV6-5 and TRBJ1-1; D not resolved. CDR1 MNHEY and CDR2 SVGAGI come from the germline V gene. V was cut by 5 bases and J by 1 base, with 5 bases left in between. CDR3 length: 12 amino acids. The CDR3 is CASSNTNTEAFF. CDR3 DNA sequence: TGTGCCAGCAGTAATACGAACACTGAAGCTTTCTTT.

The chain combines TRBV11-3 with TRBJ2-5; maybe TRBD2 (5 bases). Deletions cut 5 bases from V and 4 bases from J, with 17 bases between. Germline loops: CDR1 SGHNT, CDR2 YENEEA. This CDR3 contains 15 residues. CDR3 DNA: TGTGCCAGCAGCGAGGCCACACGGGAACCAGAGACCCAGTACTTC. It yields the protein CASSEATREPETQYF.